The T cell receptor (beta chain) under discussion was sequenced for a study of neoadjuvant nivolumab and ipilimumab in lung cancer. Libraries were prepared by immunoSEQ multiplex PCR; TCRdb keeps only in-frame clonotypes and omits some of them. The sample includes approximately 13,000 clones, roughly 70% of them seen just once. V shed 4 bases, J shed 2 bases, and the junction held 5 bases outside the gene matches. The CDR3 runs to 15 residues. Germline values: CDR1 SGHVS, CDR2 FNYEAQ. The sample here was peripheral blood, taken after neoadjuvant nivolumab, alone or with ipilimumab, at or shortly before surgery. The sequence derives from an adult with non-small cell lung cancer. V is TRBV7-6 and J is TRBJ2-3; TRBD1 aligns across 8 bases. The CDR3 region is CASSSTGANTDTQYF. CDR3 nucleotide sequence: TGTGCCAGCAGCTCGACAGGGGCGAACACAGATACGCAGTATTTT.